This T cell receptor beta chain was captured in a study of shared clonotypes between healthy human individuals. Study results and caveats: Few donors restricted represented genetic and exposure-history diversity.

Sequencing was performed with immunoSEQ multiplex PCR; in TCRdb, only in-frame clones are kept and a portion is missing. The sample holds 400,000 to 500,000 clones; 70% to 80% are singletons and the top ten take over 9.5%. This CDR3 is built from 12 residues. In germline, CDR1 is SGHDN, CDR2 FVKESK. V was pared by 3 bases and J by 5 bases, with 6 bases between. This clone has just one count. What it binds is not known. This CDR3 is also generated by other DNA sequences in the sample. The V call is TRBV14, the J call TRBJ2-3, with D maybe TRBD1 (6 bases). Sequenced input: PBMCs. The clonotype comes from a woman between 40 and 55 years old in good health. Some clones in this sample may be carry-over from other donors' samples. The CDR3 bases are TGTGCCAGCAGCCAGACAGGAGATACGCAGTATTTT. It translates to CASSQTGDTQYF. Full variable domain (outside the CDR3, taken from reference TRBV14 and TRBJ2-3): EAGVTQFPSHSVIEKGQTVTLRCDPISGHDNLYWYRRVMGKEIKFLLHFVKESKQDESGMPNNRFLAERTGGTYSTLKVQPAELEDSGVYFCASSQTGDTQYFGPGTRLTVL.